One and the same sample provided the 22 T cell receptor beta chains below, sequenced in a study of T cells in Graves' hyperthyroidism and ophthalmopathy. RNA transcripts provided the source from which TCR beta CDR3 regions were amplified. In the first-round RT-PCR of the TCR CDR3, the HTBI primer set was used. TCRdb re-derived calls from the multiplex PCR reads in MiXCR, one entry per CDR3 protein. This sample has about 580,000 distinct CDR3 sequences; 46% occur once, and the top ten carry around 7.7%. The sample consisted of peripheral blood or thyroid tissue (not recorded which). These receptors originate from a woman younger than 35 with Graves' hyperthyroidism.

This clonotype was counted ten times or more. The rearrangement links TRBV9 to TRBJ1-2; D is possibly TRBD1 (5 bases). Germline CDR1 and CDR2: SGDLS and YYNGEE. The germline V and J ends were trimmed by 0 bases and 7 bases, with 10 bases remaining between them. This CDR3 has 13 amino acids. CDR3 protein: CASSVEGLAGYTF. The CDR3 nucleotides are TGTGCCAGCAGCGTAGAGGGGCTTGCTGGCTACACCTTC.

J is TRBJ2-5 and V is TRBV2; 8 bases line up with TRBD1. J lost 7 bases, V lost 8 bases, and 9 bases had no gene match. CDR3 length: 13 amino acids. CDR1 is SNHLY and CDR2 is FYNNEI in the germline V gene. The CDR3 spells CASRLGQGGTQYF. In DNA form, the CDR3 reads TGTGCCAGCCGCCTCGGACAGGGAGGGACCCAGTACTTC. Together with reference TRBV2 and TRBJ2-5, the CDR3 gives the full variable domain: EPEVTQTPSHQVTQMGQEVILRCVPISNHLYFYWYRQILGQKVEFLVSFYNNEISEKSEIFDDQFSVERPDGSNFTLKIRSTKLEDSAMYFCASRLGQGGTQYFGPGTRLLVL.

The CDR3 DNA follows: TGTGCCAGCAGAGATAGCGGAGGGGGGGAGACCCAGTACTTC. Encoded protein: CASRDSGGGETQYF. The J gene is TRBJ2-5, the V gene TRBV12-3 or TRBV12-4; the D call may be TRBD1 or TRBD2 (6 bases each). V was shortened by 6 bases and J by 5 bases, with 16 bases between the two germline ends. The CDR3 sequence is 14 residues long.

Worth noting for this clonotype: The germline gene is not matched at one end of the junction; a read error may be the cause. The V gene is TRBV20-1, the J gene TRBJ2-2; possibly TRBD2 for D (5 bases). The CDR3 totals 17 residues. The V gene's germline CDR1 is DFQATT and CDR2 SNEGSKA (reference sequence). CDR3 DNA: TGCAGTGCTAGAGACCCGTTAAACTTACCGAACACCGGGGAGCTGGTTTTT. Its protein is CSARDPLNLPNTGELVF.

This clonotype occurred many times. The V gene is TRBV7-9, the J gene TRBJ2-7; 8 bases fit TRBD2. The V segment lost 5 bases and the J segment 6 bases; nucleotides outside the gene matches: 18. From germline, CDR1 is SEHNR and CDR2 FQNEAQ (reference sequence). The CDR3 spans 17 residues. Here the CDR3 reads CASSPPPIGLAGREQYF. The CDR3 nucleotides read TGTGCCAGCAGCCCACCCCCCATCGGTTTAGCGGGACGCGAGCAGTACTTC.

The V and J genes are TRBV18 and TRBJ2-7; the D is unclear. V dropped 3 bases and J dropped 2 bases, with 8 bases sitting between them. The CDR3 extends over 13 amino acids. Germline values: CDR1 KGHSH, CDR2 LQKENI. The chain's CDR3 is CASSPDTPYEQYF. The CDR3 DNA reads TGTGCCAGCTCACCCGACACCCCCTACGAGCAGTACTTC.

The chain joins TRBV29-1 to TRBJ2-2; 7 bases are a match to TRBD2. The CDR3 contains 16 residues. Germline-derived CDR1 and CDR2 are SQVTM and ANQGSEA. The V gene end was trimmed by 4 bases and the J gene end by 0 bases; junction bases not matched to a gene: 8. As DNA, the CDR3 is TGCAGCGTTGGTCCGGCGCTAGCGGCGAACACCGGGGAGCTGTTTTTT. It codes for CSVGPALAANTGELFF.

On this clonotype itself: One base away lies a much larger clone, so this may be a sequencing read error. This chain uses TRBV6-2 or TRBV6-3 with TRBJ2-7; the D gene is possibly TRBD1 (6 bases). The germline CDR1 and CDR2 sequences are MNHEY and SVGEGT. The CDR3 runs to 15 residues. The CDR3, as DNA: TGTGCCAGCAGTTACTCGCTTCAGGGACACTACGAGCAGTGCTTC. Protein sequence: CASSYSLQGHYEQCF.

V and J are TRBV9 and TRBJ1-5, with D unresolved. The J call may not be correct, given that the DNA end is closer to TRBJ2-3. Per the germline V gene, CDR1 is SGDLS and CDR2 is YYNGEE. CDR3 length equals 16 residues. CDR3 region: CASSARFGTSTDTQYF. The CDR3, as DNA: TGTGCCAGCAGCGCCCGTTTCGGAACTAGCACAGATACGCAGTATTTT.

The chain recombines TRBV25-1 with TRBJ1-1, with D uncertain. The CDR3 contains 20 residues. The V gene's germline CDR1 is MGHDK and CDR2 SYGVNS. Trimming removed 4 bases at V and 2 bases at J, with 29 bases between. CDR3 amino acids: CASSARAEGHLVGTNTEAFF. As DNA, the CDR3 is TGTGCCAGCAGTGCTAGAGCCGAGGGTCATCTGGTGGGAACTAACACTGAAGCTTTCTTT.

Points on this clonotype: A much larger clone is a single base away; this may be a read error. V is TRBV20-1 and J is TRBJ1-1; 8 bases map to TRBD1. The length of the CDR3 is 14 residues. J lost 4 bases, V lost 1 base, and 5 bases had no gene match. CDR1 and CDR2 (germline): DFQATT, SNEGSKA (reference sequence). CDR3 in amino acids: CSARAHRGGTEAFF. CDR3 nucleotide sequence: TGCAGTGCTAGAGCCCACAGGGGGGGCACTGAAGCTTTCTTT.

The chain carries TRBV7-3 and TRBJ2-5; D may be TRBD1 or TRBD2 (6 bases each). Germline-derived CDR1 and CDR2 are SGHTA and FQGTGA. The CDR3 is 14 amino acids. With 6 bases removed from V and 4 bases from J, the gap between germline ends came to 15 bases. As DNA, the CDR3 is TGTGCCAGCAGTCTTGGGGGCGGGGTAGAGACCCAGTACTTC. Translating gives CASSLGGGVETQYF.

Note on this clonotype: A single base separates this from a much larger clone, so it may be a read error. The chain has TRBV20-1 and TRBJ2-7, with D perhaps being TRBD1 or TRBD2 (5 bases each). CDR1 is DFQATT, CDR2 SNEGSKA, per germline (reference sequence). This CDR3 has 13 amino acids. As DNA, the CDR3 is TGCAGCGCCCGGGGCTCCGGCTCCTACGAGCAGTACTTC. Amino acid sequence: CSARGSGSYEQYF.

This clonotype was detected once. The chain joins TRBV10-3 to TRBJ2-7; the match to TRBD1 covers 9 bases. This CDR3 has 14 residues. V was clipped by 4 bases and J by 3 bases; unmatched bases: 4. CDR1 and CDR2 from the germline V gene are ENHRY and SYGVKD. The CDR3 region is CAISGDRGDYEQYF. The CDR3 DNA reads TGTGCCATCAGTGGTGACAGGGGGGACTACGAGCAGTACTTC.

This clonotype was detected many times. V is TRBV7-8 and J is TRBJ2-7; D is undetermined. Germline-derived CDR1 and CDR2 are SGHVS and FQNEAQ. The CDR3 extends over 13 amino acids. V was clipped by 3 bases and J by 2 bases, with 8 bases between them. The CDR3 here is CASSFRVPYEQYF. CDR3 in DNA: TGTGCCAGCAGCTTTAGGGTACCCTACGAGCAGTACTTC.

This clonotype was detected many times. V gene TRBV29-1 combines with J gene TRBJ2-6, with D perhaps being TRBD1 or TRBD2 (5 bases each). The V gene's germline CDR1 is SQVTM and CDR2 ANQGSEA. The CDR3 has 20 residues. The ends were cut back, 0 bases at V and 0 bases at J, with 21 bases in the middle. The CDR3 is CSVEEEGGRQKNSGANVLTF. The CDR3 nucleotides read TGCAGCGTTGAAGAAGAAGGCGGGCGACAGAAAAACTCTGGGGCCAACGTCCTGACTTTC.

This clonotype came up many times. The rearrangement uses TRBV11-2 and TRBJ2-7; 13 bases match TRBD2. Germline V lookup: CDR1 SGHAT, CDR2 FQNNGV. V was pared by 5 bases and J by 3 bases, with 10 bases of the junction left unmatched. This CDR3 has 17 amino acids. The CDR3 reads CASSPGLAGAKRYEQYF. CDR3 DNA sequence: TGTGCCAGCAGCCCCGGACTAGCGGGAGCCAAACGCTACGAGCAGTACTTC.

This clonotype was detected many times. J is TRBJ2-7 and V is TRBV4-1, with 11 bases lining up with TRBD2. V lost 2 bases, J lost 4 bases, and 7 bases stayed unmatched. This CDR3 comprises 16 residues. CDR1 is MGHRA and CDR2 is YSYEKL in the germline V gene. This chain's CDR3 is CASSQLWVAGGYEQYF. The CDR3 DNA sequence: TGCGCCAGCAGCCAACTTTGGGTAGCGGGAGGGTACGAGCAGTACTTC.

This clonotype has a count of ten or more. The CDR3 spells CASSYSGQGRNTIYF. The CDR3 bases are TGTGCCAGCAGTTACTCCGGCCAGGGGCGAAACACCATATATTTT. The chain employs TRBV6-5 and TRBJ1-3; weak D call: TRBD1 (6 bases). Per the germline V gene, CDR1 is MNHEY and CDR2 is SVGAGI. The CDR3 covers 15 residues. The ends were cut back, 0 bases at V and 5 bases at J, with 11 bases in the middle.

Note on this clonotype: A read error may account for a junction end that differs from germline. This chain uses TRBV10-3 with TRBJ1-1; 7 positions match TRBD1. Germline loops: CDR1 ENHRY, CDR2 SYGVKD. The CDR3 totals 12 residues. CDR3 region: CASSRQGTEALF. Written as DNA, the CDR3 is TGTGCCAGCTCGCGACAGGGCACTGAAGCTCTCTTT.

This clonotype showed up many times. The V call is TRBV27, the J call TRBJ2-7, with 8 nucleotides matching TRBD2. V gave up 5 bases and J gave up 5 bases; unmatched junction bases: 8. This CDR3 has 14 residues. Germline loops: CDR1 MNHEY, CDR2 SMNVEV (reference sequence). The CDR3 bases are TGTGCCAGCAGTCTACGCGGGGGGATGAACGAGCAGTACTTC. Amino acid sequence: CASSLRGGMNEQYF.

The CDR3 coding sequence is TGCAGTGCTAGCGGGAGCTCCCTCTACGAGCAGTACTTC. Protein: CSASGSSLYEQYF. V and J are TRBV20-1 and TRBJ2-7, with D possibly TRBD2 on 6 matching bases. The CDR3 is made up of 13 amino acids. The ends were cut back, 3 bases at V and 3 bases at J, with 12 bases in the middle. From germline, CDR1 is DFQATT and CDR2 SNEGSKA (reference sequence).